This entry is about one T cell receptor beta chain. As yet, its antigen is unknown. General observations from the study: Tumor Treg TCRs overlapped most with tumor naive CD4+ cells.

Constant-region reverse primers amplified full-length variable regions, followed by semi-nested Nested Universal Primer A PCR. TCRdb processed the 5' RACE reads anew with MiXCR; each CDR3 protein has one entry. The sample includes tens of thousands of distinct CDR3 sequences, roughly 28% seen only once; the top ten take 2.1%. Trimming removed 3 bases at V and 1 base at J, with 9 bases between. The CDR3 length is 14 residues. Germline V gene lookup returns CDR1 MDHEN and CDR2 SYDVKM. The sequenced sample was naive CD4+ T cells sorted from blood. Sample subset: naive CD4+ T cells, CD4+CD45RA+CD25-. This sequence originates from a female donor with breast cancer. J is TRBJ1-1 and V is TRBV28; no definite D call. The CDR3 DNA is TGTGCCAGCAGTTTGCGACACGCGAACACTGAAGCTTTCTTT. As protein: CASSLRHANTEAFF.